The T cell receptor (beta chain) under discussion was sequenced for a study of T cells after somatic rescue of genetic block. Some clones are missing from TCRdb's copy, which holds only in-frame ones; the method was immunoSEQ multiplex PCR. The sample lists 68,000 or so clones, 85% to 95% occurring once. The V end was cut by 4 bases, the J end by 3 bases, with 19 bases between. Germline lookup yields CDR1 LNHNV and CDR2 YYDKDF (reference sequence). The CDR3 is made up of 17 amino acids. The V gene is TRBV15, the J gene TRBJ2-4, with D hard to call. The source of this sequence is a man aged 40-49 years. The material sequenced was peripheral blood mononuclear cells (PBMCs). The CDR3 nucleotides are TGTGCCACCAGCACCTTATGGGGTGATGTAGTCAAAAACATTCAGTACTTC. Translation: CATSTLWGDVVKNIQYF.